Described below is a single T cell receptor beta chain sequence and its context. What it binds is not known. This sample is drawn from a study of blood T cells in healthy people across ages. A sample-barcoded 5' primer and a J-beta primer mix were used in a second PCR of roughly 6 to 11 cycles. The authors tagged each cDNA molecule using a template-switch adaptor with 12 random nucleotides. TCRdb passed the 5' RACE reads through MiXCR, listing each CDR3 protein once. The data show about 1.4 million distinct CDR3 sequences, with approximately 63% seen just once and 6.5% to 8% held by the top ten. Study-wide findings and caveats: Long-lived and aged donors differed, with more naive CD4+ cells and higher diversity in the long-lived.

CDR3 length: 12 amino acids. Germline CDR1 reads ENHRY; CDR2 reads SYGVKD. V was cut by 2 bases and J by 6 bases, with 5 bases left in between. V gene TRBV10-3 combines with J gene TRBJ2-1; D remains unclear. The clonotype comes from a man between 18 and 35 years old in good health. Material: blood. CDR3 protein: CAISERSNEQFF. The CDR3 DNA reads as TGTGCCATCAGTGAGAGATCCAATGAGCAGTTCTTC.